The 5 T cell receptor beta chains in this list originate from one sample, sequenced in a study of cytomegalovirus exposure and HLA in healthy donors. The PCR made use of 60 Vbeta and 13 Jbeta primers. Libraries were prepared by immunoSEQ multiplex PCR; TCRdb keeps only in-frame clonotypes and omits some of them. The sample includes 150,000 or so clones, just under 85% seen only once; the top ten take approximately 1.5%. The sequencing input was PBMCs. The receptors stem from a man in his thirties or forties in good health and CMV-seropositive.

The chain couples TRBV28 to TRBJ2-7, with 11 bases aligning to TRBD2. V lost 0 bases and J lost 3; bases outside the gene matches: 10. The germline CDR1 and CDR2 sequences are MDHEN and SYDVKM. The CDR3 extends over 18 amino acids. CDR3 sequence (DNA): TGTGCCAGCAGTTTATGGGGGGAAACAGGGACTAGCGGCTACGAGCAGTACTTC. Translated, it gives CASSLWGETGTSGYEQYF.

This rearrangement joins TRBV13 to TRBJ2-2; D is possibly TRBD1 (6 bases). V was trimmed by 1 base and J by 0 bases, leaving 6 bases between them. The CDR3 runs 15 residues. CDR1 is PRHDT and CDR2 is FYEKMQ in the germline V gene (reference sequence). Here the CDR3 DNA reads TGTGCCAGCAGCTTAGAGGGGGCGAACACCGGGGAGCTGTTTTTT. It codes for CASSLEGANTGELFF. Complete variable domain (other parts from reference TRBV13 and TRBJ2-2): AAGVIQSPRHLIKEKRETATLKCYPIPRHDTVYWYQQGPGQDPQFLISFYEKMQSDKGSIPDRFSAQQFSDYHSELNMSSLELGDSALYFCASSLEGANTGELFFGEGSRLTVL.

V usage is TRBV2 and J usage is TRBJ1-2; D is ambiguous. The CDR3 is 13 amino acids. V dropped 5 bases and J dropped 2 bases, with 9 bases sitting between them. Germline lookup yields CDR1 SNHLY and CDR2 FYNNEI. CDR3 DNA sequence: TGTGCCAGCAGTCCATCGGGAAACTATGGCTACACCTTC. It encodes CASSPSGNYGYTF. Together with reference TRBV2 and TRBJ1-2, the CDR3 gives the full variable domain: EPEVTQTPSHQVTQMGQEVILRCVPISNHLYFYWYRQILGQKVEFLVSFYNNEISEKSEIFDDQFSVERPDGSNFTLKIRSTKLEDSAMYFCASSPSGNYGYTFGSGTRLTVV.

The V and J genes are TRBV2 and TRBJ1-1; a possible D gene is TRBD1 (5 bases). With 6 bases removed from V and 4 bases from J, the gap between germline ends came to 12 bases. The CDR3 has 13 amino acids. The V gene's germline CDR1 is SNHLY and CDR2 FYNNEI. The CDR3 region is CASSAQVRTEAFF. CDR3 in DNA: TGTGCCAGCAGCGCACAGGTTCGCACTGAAGCTTTCTTT. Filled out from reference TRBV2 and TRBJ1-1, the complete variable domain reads EPEVTQTPSHQVTQMGQEVILRCVPISNHLYFYWYRQILGQKVEFLVSFYNNEISEKSEIFDDQFSVERPDGSNFTLKIRSTKLEDSAMYFCASSAQVRTEAFFGQGTRLTVV.

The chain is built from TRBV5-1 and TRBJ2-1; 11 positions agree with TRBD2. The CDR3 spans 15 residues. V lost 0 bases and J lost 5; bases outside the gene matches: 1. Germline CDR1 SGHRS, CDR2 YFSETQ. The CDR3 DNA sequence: TGCGCCAGCAGCTTGGGACTAGCGGGAAACAATGAGCAGTTCTTC. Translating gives CASSLGLAGNNEQFF.